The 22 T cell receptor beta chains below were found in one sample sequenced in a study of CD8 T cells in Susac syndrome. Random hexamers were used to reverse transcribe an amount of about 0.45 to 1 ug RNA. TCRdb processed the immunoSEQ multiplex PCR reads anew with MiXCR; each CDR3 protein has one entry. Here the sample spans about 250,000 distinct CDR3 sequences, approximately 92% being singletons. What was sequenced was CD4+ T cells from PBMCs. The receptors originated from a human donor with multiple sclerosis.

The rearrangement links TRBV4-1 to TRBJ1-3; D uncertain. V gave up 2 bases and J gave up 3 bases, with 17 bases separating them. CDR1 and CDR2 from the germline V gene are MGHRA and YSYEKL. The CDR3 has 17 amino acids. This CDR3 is CASSQPPRVKGGNTIYF. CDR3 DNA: TGCGCCAGCAGCCAACCCCCGCGGGTAAAGGGTGGAAACACCATATATTTT.

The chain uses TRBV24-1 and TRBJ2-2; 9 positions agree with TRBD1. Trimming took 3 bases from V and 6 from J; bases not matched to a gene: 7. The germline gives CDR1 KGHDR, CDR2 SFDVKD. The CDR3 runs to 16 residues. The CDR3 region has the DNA TGTGCCACCAGTGATCCGGGACAGGGATGGGCCGGGGAGCTGTTTTTT. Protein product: CATSDPGQGWAGELFF.

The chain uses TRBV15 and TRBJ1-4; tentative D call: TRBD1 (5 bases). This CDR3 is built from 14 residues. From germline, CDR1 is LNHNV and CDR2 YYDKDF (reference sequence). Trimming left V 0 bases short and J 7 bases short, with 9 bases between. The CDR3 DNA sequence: TGTGCCACCAGCAGAGATGGGGGACTTGAAAAACTGTTTTTT. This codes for CATSRDGGLEKLFF.

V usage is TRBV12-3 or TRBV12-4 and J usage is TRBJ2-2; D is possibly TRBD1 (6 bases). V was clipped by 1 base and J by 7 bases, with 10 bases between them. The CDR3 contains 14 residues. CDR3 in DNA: TGTGCCAGCAGTTTAGACAGGGCAGACGGGGAGCTGTTTTTT. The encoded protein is CASSLDRADGELFF.

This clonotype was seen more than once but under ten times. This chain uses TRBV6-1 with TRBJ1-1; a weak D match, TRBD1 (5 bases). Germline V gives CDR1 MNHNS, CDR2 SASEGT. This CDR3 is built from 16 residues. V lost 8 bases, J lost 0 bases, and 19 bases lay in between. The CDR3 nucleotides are TGTGCCAGCTCAGGGATCGACCTTATTATGAACACTGAAGCTTTCTTT. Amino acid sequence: CASSGIDLIMNTEAFF.

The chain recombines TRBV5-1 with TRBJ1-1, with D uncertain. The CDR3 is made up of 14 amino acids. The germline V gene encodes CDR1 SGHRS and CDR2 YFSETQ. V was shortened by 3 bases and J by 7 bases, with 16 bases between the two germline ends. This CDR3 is CASSSPPRQSEAFF. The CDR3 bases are TGCGCCAGCAGCTCCCCACCCCGGCAGAGTGAAGCTTTCTTT.

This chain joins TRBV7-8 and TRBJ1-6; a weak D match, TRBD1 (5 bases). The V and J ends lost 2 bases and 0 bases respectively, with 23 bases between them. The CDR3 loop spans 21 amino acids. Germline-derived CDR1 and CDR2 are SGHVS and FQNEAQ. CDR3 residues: CASSLRPLGDRSGSYNSPLHF. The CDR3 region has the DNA TGTGCCAGCAGCTTACGCCCCTTAGGGGACCGATCGGGCTCCTATAATTCACCCCTCCACTTT.

The chain's CDR3 is CSASAQVRMNTEAFF. The CDR3 nucleotides are TGCAGTGCTAGTGCGCAGGTTCGCATGAACACTGAAGCTTTCTTT. The rearrangement links TRBV20-1 to TRBJ1-1; no firm D call. From germline, CDR1 is DFQATT and CDR2 SNEGSKA (reference sequence). V lost 3 bases, J lost 0 bases, and 14 bases lay in between. CDR3 size: 15 residues.

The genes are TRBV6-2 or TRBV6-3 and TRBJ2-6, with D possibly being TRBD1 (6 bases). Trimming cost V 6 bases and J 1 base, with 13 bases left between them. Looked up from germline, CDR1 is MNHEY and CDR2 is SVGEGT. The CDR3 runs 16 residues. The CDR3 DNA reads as TGTGCCAGCAGCCACGGCAGGGGATCTGGGGCCAACGTCCTGACTTTC. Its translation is CASSHGRGSGANVLTF.

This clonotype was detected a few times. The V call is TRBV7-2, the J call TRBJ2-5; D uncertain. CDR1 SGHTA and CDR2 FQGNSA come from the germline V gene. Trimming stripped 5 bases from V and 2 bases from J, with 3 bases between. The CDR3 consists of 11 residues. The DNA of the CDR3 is TGTGCCAGCAGCATGCAAGAGACCCAGTACTTC. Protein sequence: CASSMQETQYF.

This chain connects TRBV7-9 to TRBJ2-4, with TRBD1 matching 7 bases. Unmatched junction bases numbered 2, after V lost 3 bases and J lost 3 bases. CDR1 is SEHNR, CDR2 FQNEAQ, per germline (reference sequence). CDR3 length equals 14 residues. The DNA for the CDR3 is TGTGCCAGCAGCTTTAGGGACAGCAAAAACATTCAGTACTTC. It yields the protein CASSFRDSKNIQYF.

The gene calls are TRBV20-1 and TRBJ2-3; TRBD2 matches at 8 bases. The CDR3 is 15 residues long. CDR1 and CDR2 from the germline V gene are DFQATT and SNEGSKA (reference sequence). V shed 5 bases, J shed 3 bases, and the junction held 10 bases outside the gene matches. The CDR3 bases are TGCAGTGCTCCGGAGAGGTCTAGCGGGACAGATACGCAGTATTTT. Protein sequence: CSAPERSSGTDTQYF.

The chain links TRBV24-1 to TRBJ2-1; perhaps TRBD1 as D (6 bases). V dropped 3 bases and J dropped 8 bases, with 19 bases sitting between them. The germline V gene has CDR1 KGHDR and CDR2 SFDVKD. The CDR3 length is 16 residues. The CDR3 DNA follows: TGTGCCACCAGTGATGTGGGGGCCCCAATTGAAGATGAGCAGTTCTTC. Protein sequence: CATSDVGAPIEDEQFF.

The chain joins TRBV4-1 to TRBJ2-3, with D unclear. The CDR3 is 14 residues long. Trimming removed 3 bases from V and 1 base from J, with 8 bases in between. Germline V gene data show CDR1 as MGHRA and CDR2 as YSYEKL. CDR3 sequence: CASSHQFRTDTQYF. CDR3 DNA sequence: TGCGCCAGCAGCCATCAGTTTCGCACAGATACGCAGTATTTT.

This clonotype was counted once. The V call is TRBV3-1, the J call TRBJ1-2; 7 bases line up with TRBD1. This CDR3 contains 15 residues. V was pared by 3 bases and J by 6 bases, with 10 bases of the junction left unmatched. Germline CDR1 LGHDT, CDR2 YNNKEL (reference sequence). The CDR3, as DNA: TGTGCCAGCAGCCACCGGGGCAACGGACAGGATGGCTACACCTTC. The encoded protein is CASSHRGNGQDGYTF. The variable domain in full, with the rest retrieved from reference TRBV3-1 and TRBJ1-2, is DTAVSQTPKYLVTQMGNDKSIKCEQNLGHDTMYWYKQDSKKFLKIMFSYNNKELIINETVPNRFSPKSPDKAHLNLHINSLELGDSAVYFCASSHRGNGQDGYTFGSGTRLTVV.

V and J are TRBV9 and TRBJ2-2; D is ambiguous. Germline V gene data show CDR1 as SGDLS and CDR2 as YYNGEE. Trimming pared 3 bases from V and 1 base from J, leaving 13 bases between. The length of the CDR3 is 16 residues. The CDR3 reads CASSAFTWMNTGELFF. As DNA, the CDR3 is TGTGCCAGCAGCGCATTCACGTGGATGAACACCGGGGAGCTGTTTTTT.

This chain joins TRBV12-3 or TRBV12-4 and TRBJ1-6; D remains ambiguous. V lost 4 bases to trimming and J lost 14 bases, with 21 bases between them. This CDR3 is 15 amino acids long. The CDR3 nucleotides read TGTGCCAGCAGTTCAGAAGCGGGCCGGCACGAGTCCCTCCACTTT. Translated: CASSSEAGRHESLHF.

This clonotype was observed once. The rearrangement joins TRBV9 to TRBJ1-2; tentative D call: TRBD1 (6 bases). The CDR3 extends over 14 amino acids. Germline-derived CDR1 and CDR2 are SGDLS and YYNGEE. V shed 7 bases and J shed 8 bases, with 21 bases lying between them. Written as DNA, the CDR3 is TGTGCCAGCCGCCCGACAGACAGGCCCTACGGCTACACCTTC. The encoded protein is CASRPTDRPYGYTF.

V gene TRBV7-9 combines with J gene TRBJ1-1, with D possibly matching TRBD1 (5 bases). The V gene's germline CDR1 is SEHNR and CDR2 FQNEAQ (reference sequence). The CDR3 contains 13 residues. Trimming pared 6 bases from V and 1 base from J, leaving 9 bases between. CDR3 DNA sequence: TGTGCCAGCAGACCTCAGGGGAACACTGAAGCTTTCTTT. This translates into CASRPQGNTEAFF.

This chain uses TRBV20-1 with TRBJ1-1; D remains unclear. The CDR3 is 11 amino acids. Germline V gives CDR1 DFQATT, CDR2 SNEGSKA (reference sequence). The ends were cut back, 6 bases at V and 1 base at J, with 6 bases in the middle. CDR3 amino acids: CSARKNTEAFF. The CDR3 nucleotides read TGCAGTGCCCGGAAGAACACTGAAGCTTTCTTT.

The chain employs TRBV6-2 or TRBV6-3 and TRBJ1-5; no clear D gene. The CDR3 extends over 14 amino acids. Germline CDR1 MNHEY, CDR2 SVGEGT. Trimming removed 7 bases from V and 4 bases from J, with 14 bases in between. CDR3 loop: CASNYPGGNQPQHF. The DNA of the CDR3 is TGTGCCAGCAACTACCCGGGAGGGAATCAGCCCCAGCATTTT.

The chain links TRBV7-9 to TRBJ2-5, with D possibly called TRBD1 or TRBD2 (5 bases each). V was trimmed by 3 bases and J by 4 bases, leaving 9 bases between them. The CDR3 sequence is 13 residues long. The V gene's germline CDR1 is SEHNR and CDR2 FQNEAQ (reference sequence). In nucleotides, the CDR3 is TGTGCCAGCAGCTTTTCGGGGCGAGAGACCCAGTACTTC. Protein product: CASSFSGRETQYF.